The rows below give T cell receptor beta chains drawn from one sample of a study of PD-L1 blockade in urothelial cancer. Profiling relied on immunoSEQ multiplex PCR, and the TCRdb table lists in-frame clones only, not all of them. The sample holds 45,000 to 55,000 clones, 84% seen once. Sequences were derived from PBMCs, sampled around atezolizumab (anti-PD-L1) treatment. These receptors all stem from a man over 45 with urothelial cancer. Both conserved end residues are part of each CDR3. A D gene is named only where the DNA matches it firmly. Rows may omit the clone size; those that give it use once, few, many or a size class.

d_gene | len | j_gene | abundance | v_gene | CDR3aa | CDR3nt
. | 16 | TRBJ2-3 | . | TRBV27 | CASSFSSWFSTDTQYF | TGTGCCAGCAGTTTTAGTTCGTGGTTTAGCACAGATACGCAGTATTTT
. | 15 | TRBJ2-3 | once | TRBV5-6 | CASSPPGRVTDTQYF | TGTGCCAGCAGTCCACCGGGCAGGGTCACAGATACGCAGTATTTT
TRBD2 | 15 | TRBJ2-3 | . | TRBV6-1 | CASSSLAGDSDTQYF | TGTGCCAGCAGCTCACTAGCGGGAGACTCAGATACGCAGTATTTT
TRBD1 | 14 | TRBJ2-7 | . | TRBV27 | CASRRDRVSYEQYF | TGTGCCAGCAGACGGGACAGGGTCTCCTACGAGCAGTACTTC
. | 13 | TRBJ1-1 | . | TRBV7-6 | CASSPGVDTEAFF | TGTGCCAGCAGCCCAGGTGTCGACACTGAAGCTTTCTTT
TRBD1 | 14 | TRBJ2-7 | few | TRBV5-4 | CASSPRRTGDEQYF | TGTGCCAGCAGCCCACGTCGGACAGGGGACGAGCAGTACTTC
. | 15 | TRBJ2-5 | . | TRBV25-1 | CASSDGGRGVETQYF | TGTGCCAGCAGTGATGGGGGCAGGGGAGTAGAGACCCAGTACTTC
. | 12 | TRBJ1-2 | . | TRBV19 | CASTDRNYGYTF | TGTGCCAGTACTGACAGAAACTATGGCTACACCTTC
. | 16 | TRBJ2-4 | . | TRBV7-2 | CASSPEWGQGKNIQYF | TGTGCCAGCAGCCCCGAGTGGGGGCAGGGCAAAAACATTCAGTACTTC
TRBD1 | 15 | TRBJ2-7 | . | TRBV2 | CATNPGQFFSYEQYF | TGTGCCACCAACCCGGGACAGTTTTTTTCCTACGAGCAGTACTTC
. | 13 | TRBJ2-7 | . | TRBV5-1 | CASSRGSSYEQYF | TGCGCCAGCAGCAGGGGAAGCTCCTACGAGCAGTACTTC
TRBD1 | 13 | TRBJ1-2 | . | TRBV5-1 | CASSLNRGPGYTF | TGCGCCAGCAGCCTCAACAGGGGGCCTGGCTACACCTTC
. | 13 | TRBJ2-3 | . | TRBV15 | CATRGGGTDTQYF | TGTGCCACCCGAGGCGGGGGCACAGATACGCAGTATTTT
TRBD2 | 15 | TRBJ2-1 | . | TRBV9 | CASSQGLAGVYEQFF | TGTGCCAGCAGCCAGGGACTAGCGGGAGTATATGAGCAGTTCTTC
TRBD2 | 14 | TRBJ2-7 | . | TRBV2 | CASRDSGTLYEQYF | TGTGCCAGCAGAGACAGCGGGACGCTTTACGAGCAGTACTTC
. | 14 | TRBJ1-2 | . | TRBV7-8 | CASSLPGAHYGYTF | TGTGCCAGCAGCTTACCAGGGGCCCACTATGGCTACACCTTC
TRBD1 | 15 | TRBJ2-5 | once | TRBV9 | CASSARQGAFETQYF | TGTGCCAGCAGCGCCCGACAGGGGGCATTCGAGACCCAGTACTTC
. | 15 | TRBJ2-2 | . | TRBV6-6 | CASSYQGLNTGELFF | TGTGCCAGCAGTTACCAGGGGCTCAACACCGGGGAGCTGTTTTTT
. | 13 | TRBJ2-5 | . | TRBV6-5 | CASSPGKRGTQYF | TGTGCCAGCAGCCCCGGGAAAAGAGGGACCCAGTACTTC
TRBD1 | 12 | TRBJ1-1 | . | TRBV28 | CASLRGRFEAFF | TGTGCCAGCCTCAGGGGGAGGTTTGAAGCTTTCTTT
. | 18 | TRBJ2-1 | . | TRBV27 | CASSLFPDTDRNYNEQFF | TGTGCCAGCAGTTTATTCCCCGACACTGACAGAAACTACAATGAGCAGTTCTTC
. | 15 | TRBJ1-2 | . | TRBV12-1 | CASSTGTGINYGYTF | TGTGCCAGCAGCACCGGGACAGGGATTAACTATGGCTACACCTTC
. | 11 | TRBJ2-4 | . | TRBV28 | CASVQKNIQYF | TGTGCCAGCGTTCAGAAAAACATTCAGTACTTC
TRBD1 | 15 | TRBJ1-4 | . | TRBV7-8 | CASSLDRDREEKLFF | TGTGCCAGCAGCTTGGACAGGGATCGAGAGGAAAAACTGTTTTTT
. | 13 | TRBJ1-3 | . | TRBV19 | CASSQGTGNTIYF | TGTGCCAGTAGTCAGGGCACTGGAAACACCATATATTTT
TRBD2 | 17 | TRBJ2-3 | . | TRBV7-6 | CASSPARLAGFQDTQYF | TGTGCCAGCAGCCCTGCCCGGCTAGCGGGATTTCAAGATACGCAGTATTTT
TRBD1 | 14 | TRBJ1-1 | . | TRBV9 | CASSVGREGTVAFF | TGTGCCAGCAGCGTAGGTCGGGAGGGGACAGTGGCTTTCTTT
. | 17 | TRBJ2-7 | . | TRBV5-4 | CASSLAGGRGYSYEQYF | TGTGCCAGCAGCTTGGCCGGCGGCAGAGGTTACTCCTACGAGCAGTACTTC
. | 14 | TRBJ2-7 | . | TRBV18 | CASSDSRSSYEQYF | TGTGCCAGCTCAGACAGCAGGAGCTCCTACGAGCAGTACTTC
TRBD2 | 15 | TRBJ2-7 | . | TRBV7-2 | CASSSMTSGSAEQYF | TGTGCCAGCAGCTCCATGACTAGCGGGAGTGCCGAGCAGTACTTC
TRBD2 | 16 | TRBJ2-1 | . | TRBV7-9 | CASSSSSGSNWDEQFF | TGTGCCAGCAGCTCTTCCAGCGGGAGCAACTGGGATGAGCAGTTCTTC
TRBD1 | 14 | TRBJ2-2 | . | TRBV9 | CASSATGTPGELFF | TGTGCCAGCAGCGCGACAGGGACCCCCGGGGAGCTGTTTTTT
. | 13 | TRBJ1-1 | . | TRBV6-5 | CASSTRGSTEAFF | TGTGCCAGCAGCACCCGGGGAAGCACTGAAGCTTTCTTT
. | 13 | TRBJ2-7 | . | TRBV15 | CATSPVVGAEQYF | TGTGCCACCAGCCCCGTGGTAGGGGCCGAGCAGTACTTC
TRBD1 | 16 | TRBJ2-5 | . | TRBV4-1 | CASSHEPTGGWETQYF | TGCGCCAGCAGCCATGAACCTACAGGGGGTTGGGAGACCCAGTACTTC
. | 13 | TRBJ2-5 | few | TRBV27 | CASSLGGAGTQYF | TGTGCCAGCAGTTTAGGCGGGGCCGGGACCCAGTACTTC
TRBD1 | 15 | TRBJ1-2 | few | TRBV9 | CASSHGTGGSSGYTF | TGTGCCAGCAGCCACGGGACAGGTGGTTCTAGTGGCTACACCTTC
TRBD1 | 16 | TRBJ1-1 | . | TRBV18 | CASSTTIDRGGTEAFF | TGTGCCAGCTCGACGACAATCGACAGGGGGGGAACTGAAGCTTTCTTT
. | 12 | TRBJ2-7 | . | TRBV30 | CAWSPARAEQYF | TGTGCCTGGAGCCCGGCCAGGGCCGAGCAGTACTTC
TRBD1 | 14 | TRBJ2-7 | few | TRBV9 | CASSLRTGAYEQYF | TGTGCCAGCAGCTTACGGACAGGGGCCTACGAGCAGTACTTC
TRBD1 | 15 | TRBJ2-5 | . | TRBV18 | CASSKRDRDQETQYF | TGTGCCAGCTCAAAACGGGACAGGGACCAAGAGACCCAGTACTTC
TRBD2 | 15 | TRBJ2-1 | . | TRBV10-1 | CASSRTSGSGHEQFF | TGCGCCAGCAGTAGGACTAGCGGGAGTGGGCATGAGCAGTTCTTC